A selection of T cell receptor beta chains follows, all from one sample in a study of shared clonotypes between healthy human individuals. Sequenced by immunoSEQ multiplex PCR; TCRdb stores in-frame clones only, minus some. Here the sample spans about 700,000 clones, about 90% being singletons. The specimen sequenced was naive CD8+ T cells sorted from blood. The receptor set was obtained from a man aged 25-45 years in good health. Each CDR3 is given with its conserved first and last residue. Fields, in order: J gene, D gene, clone size, V gene, CDR3 protein, CDR3 DNA. The D gene is left open where the match is weak. Not every row has a clone size; where given, it reads once, few, many or a size class.

j_gene: TRBJ2-2
d_gene: TRBD1
abundance: .
v_gene: TRBV5-6
CDR3aa: CASSSGQGASGELFF
CDR3nt: TGTGCCAGCAGCTCCGGACAGGGGGCGAGCGGGGAGCTGTTTTTT

j_gene: TRBJ2-1
d_gene: .
abundance: .
v_gene: TRBV2
CDR3aa: CASSDWANYNEQFF
CDR3nt: TGTGCCAGCAGTGATTGGGCTAACTACAATGAGCAGTTCTTC

j_gene: TRBJ2-2
d_gene: .
abundance: .
v_gene: TRBV21-1
CDR3aa: CASSKAGTSGRATGELFF
CDR3nt: TGTGCCAGCAGCAAAGCAGGGACTAGCGGGAGGGCCACCGGGGAGCTGTTTTTT

j_gene: TRBJ2-7
d_gene: .
abundance: few
v_gene: TRBV6-5
CDR3aa: CASSKAEVGEQYF
CDR3nt: TGTGCCAGCAGTAAGGCGGAGGTTGGCGAGCAGTACTTC

j_gene: TRBJ1-5
d_gene: .
abundance: .
v_gene: TRBV28
CDR3aa: CASSFQLGQPQHF
CDR3nt: TGTGCCAGCAGTTTCCAGTTGGGCCAGCCCCAGCATTTT

j_gene: TRBJ2-1
d_gene: .
abundance: once
v_gene: TRBV7-6
CDR3aa: CASSLESAAYNEQFF
CDR3nt: TGTGCCAGCAGCTTAGAGTCAGCCGCCTACAATGAGCAGTTCTTC

j_gene: TRBJ2-1
d_gene: .
abundance: few
v_gene: TRBV27
CDR3aa: CASSLAPGEQFF
CDR3nt: TGTGCCAGCAGTTTAGCGCCCGGGGAGCAGTTCTTC

j_gene: TRBJ2-1
d_gene: .
abundance: .
v_gene: TRBV9
CDR3aa: CASSVVDSYSYNEQFF
CDR3nt: TGTGCCAGCAGCGTAGTGGACTCATACTCCTACAATGAGCAGTTCTTC

j_gene: TRBJ1-5
d_gene: .
abundance: .
v_gene: TRBV15
CDR3aa: CATSRERGAGNQPQHF
CDR3nt: TGTGCCACCAGCAGAGAACGGGGGGCTGGCAATCAGCCCCAGCATTTT

j_gene: TRBJ2-1
d_gene: .
abundance: .
v_gene: TRBV28
CDR3aa: CASSWGQFWISGGDEQFF
CDR3nt: TGTGCCAGCAGTTGGGGACAGTTTTGGATTTCGGGAGGAGATGAGCAGTTCTTC

j_gene: TRBJ2-5
d_gene: .
abundance: .
v_gene: TRBV28
CDR3aa: CASEENRQQETQYF
CDR3nt: TGTGCCAGCGAAGAGAATCGACAGCAAGAGACCCAGTACTTC

j_gene: TRBJ2-3
d_gene: .
abundance: .
v_gene: TRBV29-1
CDR3aa: CSVDGASSTDTQYF
CDR3nt: TGCAGCGTTGACGGGGCCTCTAGCACAGATACGCAGTATTTT

j_gene: TRBJ2-2
d_gene: .
abundance: .
v_gene: TRBV5-1
CDR3aa: CASSLGTEYTGELFF
CDR3nt: TGCGCCAGCAGCTTGGGGACGGAATATACCGGGGAGCTGTTTTTT

j_gene: TRBJ1-1
d_gene: .
abundance: .
v_gene: TRBV7-8
CDR3aa: CASSLVGRGTEAFF
CDR3nt: TGTGCCAGCAGCTTAGTTGGTCGTGGCACTGAAGCTTTCTTT

j_gene: TRBJ2-7
d_gene: .
abundance: .
v_gene: TRBV4-2
CDR3aa: CASSQRILSYEQYF
CDR3nt: TGTGCCAGCAGCCAACGGATTCTCTCCTACGAGCAGTACTTC

j_gene: TRBJ1-1
d_gene: TRBD1
abundance: .
v_gene: TRBV7-9
CDR3aa: CASSRGQGNTEAFF
CDR3nt: TGTGCCAGCAGCAGGGGACAGGGAAACACTGAAGCTTTCTTT

j_gene: TRBJ2-1
d_gene: .
abundance: .
v_gene: TRBV19
CDR3aa: CASTIGNEQFF
CDR3nt: TGTGCCAGTACGATTGGCAATGAGCAGTTCTTC

j_gene: TRBJ1-5
d_gene: .
abundance: .
v_gene: TRBV4-1
CDR3aa: CASSQDNGRGRPQHF
CDR3nt: TGCGCCAGCAGCCAAGATAATGGGCGGGGCAGGCCCCAGCATTTT

j_gene: TRBJ1-5
d_gene: .
abundance: .
v_gene: TRBV2
CDR3aa: CASSGRTQHF
CDR3nt: TGTGCCAGCAGTGGGAGGACCCAGCATTTT

j_gene: TRBJ1-5
d_gene: TRBD1
abundance: .
v_gene: TRBV6-5
CDR3aa: CASSYSDRVDQPQHF
CDR3nt: TGTGCCAGCAGTTACTCGGACAGGGTAGATCAGCCCCAGCATTTT

j_gene: TRBJ2-2
d_gene: TRBD1
abundance: .
v_gene: TRBV5-1
CDR3aa: CASSLVAGTVIGNTGELFF
CDR3nt: TGCGCCAGCAGCTTGGTGGCCGGGACAGTTATAGGGAACACCGGGGAGCTGTTTTTT

j_gene: TRBJ1-5
d_gene: .
abundance: .
v_gene: TRBV27
CDR3aa: CASSPPGGQPQHF
CDR3nt: TGTGCCAGCAGTCCCCCGGGCGGGCAGCCCCAGCATTTT

j_gene: TRBJ1-5
d_gene: TRBD1
abundance: .
v_gene: TRBV7-2
CDR3aa: CASSRPGQNQPQHF
CDR3nt: TGTGCCAGCAGCCGTCCGGGACAGAATCAGCCCCAGCATTTT

j_gene: TRBJ2-1
d_gene: .
abundance: .
v_gene: TRBV11-2
CDR3aa: CASSPTGSGPPTEQFF
CDR3nt: TGTGCCAGCAGCCCGACCGGGAGCGGTCCTCCAACTGAGCAGTTCTTC

j_gene: TRBJ1-1
d_gene: .
abundance: .
v_gene: TRBV10-3
CDR3aa: CAISEYRMNTEAFF
CDR3nt: TGTGCCATCAGTGAATATCGTATGAACACTGAAGCTTTCTTT

j_gene: TRBJ1-4
d_gene: .
abundance: .
v_gene: TRBV9
CDR3aa: CASSEGPSDEKLFF
CDR3nt: TGTGCCAGCAGCGAAGGGCCCTCCGATGAAAAACTGTTTTTT

j_gene: TRBJ1-1
d_gene: TRBD1
abundance: .
v_gene: TRBV18
CDR3aa: CASSPKGQGGSTEAFF
CDR3nt: TGTGCCAGCTCACCAAAGGGACAGGGGGGAAGCACTGAAGCTTTCTTT

j_gene: TRBJ2-5
d_gene: .
abundance: .
v_gene: TRBV13
CDR3aa: CASSPDSQETQYF
CDR3nt: TGTGCCAGCAGCCCCGACAGCCAAGAGACCCAGTACTTC

j_gene: TRBJ1-1
d_gene: .
abundance: .
v_gene: TRBV4-1
CDR3aa: CASSQVSGGNTEAFF
CDR3nt: TGCGCCAGCAGCCAAGTTTCTGGAGGGAACACTGAAGCTTTCTTT

j_gene: TRBJ2-2
d_gene: .
abundance: .
v_gene: TRBV7-2
CDR3aa: CASSLENTGELFF
CDR3nt: TGTGCCAGCAGCTTAGAAAACACCGGGGAGCTGTTTTTT

j_gene: TRBJ2-5
d_gene: .
abundance: .
v_gene: TRBV7-7
CDR3aa: CASSLATSISETQYF
CDR3nt: TGTGCTAGCAGCTTAGCGACTAGTATCTCGGAGACCCAGTACTTC

j_gene: TRBJ2-4
d_gene: .
abundance: few
v_gene: TRBV6-6
CDR3aa: CASSQDSGGVIQYF
CDR3nt: TGTGCCAGCAGTCAGGACTCGGGCGGCGTGATTCAGTACTTC

j_gene: TRBJ2-3
d_gene: TRBD2
abundance: .
v_gene: TRBV5-4
CDR3aa: CASSLWPRAGGIEDTQYF
CDR3nt: TGTGCCAGCAGCTTGTGGCCGCGGGCGGGAGGGATCGAAGATACGCAGTATTTT

j_gene: TRBJ2-7
d_gene: .
abundance: .
v_gene: TRBV30
CDR3aa: CAWMGGPYEQYF
CDR3nt: TGTGCCTGGATGGGCGGACCCTACGAGCAGTACTTC

j_gene: TRBJ2-7
d_gene: .
abundance: .
v_gene: TRBV15
CDR3aa: CATSQGREQYF
CDR3nt: TGTGCCACCAGCCAGGGGCGCGAGCAGTACTTC

j_gene: TRBJ2-3
d_gene: TRBD2
abundance: .
v_gene: TRBV9
CDR3aa: CASSPPRAGGFTDTQYF
CDR3nt: TGTGCCAGCAGCCCTCCCCGAGCGGGAGGGTTCACAGATACGCAGTATTTT

j_gene: TRBJ2-1
d_gene: .
abundance: .
v_gene: TRBV7-3
CDR3aa: CASSFSGGGNEQFF
CDR3nt: TGTGCCAGCAGCTTTAGCGGTGGTGGGAATGAGCAGTTCTTC

j_gene: TRBJ2-7
d_gene: .
abundance: .
v_gene: TRBV10-2
CDR3aa: CASSYAQASYEQYF
CDR3nt: TGCGCCAGCAGTTACGCCCAGGCTTCCTACGAGCAGTACTTC

j_gene: TRBJ2-7
d_gene: TRBD2
abundance: .
v_gene: TRBV28
CDR3aa: CASRGLATISYEQYF
CDR3nt: TGTGCCAGCAGGGGACTAGCGACCATCTCCTACGAGCAGTACTTC

j_gene: TRBJ2-2
d_gene: .
abundance: .
v_gene: TRBV7-6
CDR3aa: CASSLGWGTGELFF
CDR3nt: TGTGCCAGCAGCTTAGGGTGGGGGACCGGGGAGCTGTTTTTT

j_gene: TRBJ1-5
d_gene: TRBD1
abundance: .
v_gene: TRBV28
CDR3aa: CASSHRRTGSLNQPQHF
CDR3nt: TGTGCCAGCAGCCACCGGCGGACAGGGTCTTTAAATCAGCCCCAGCATTTT

j_gene: TRBJ2-5
d_gene: TRBD2
abundance: .
v_gene: TRBV27
CDR3aa: CASSFADELALNHQETQYF
CDR3nt: TGTGCCAGCAGTTTTGCCGATGAACTAGCGCTGAACCACCAAGAGACCCAGTACTTC

j_gene: TRBJ2-3
d_gene: .
abundance: .
v_gene: TRBV2
CDR3aa: CASSVAPLVQTEDTQYF
CDR3nt: TGTGCCAGCAGTGTGGCCCCCCTAGTGCAAACGGAAGATACGCAGTATTTT

j_gene: TRBJ2-7
d_gene: .
abundance: .
v_gene: TRBV7-9
CDR3aa: CASSHTQGPSTPYEQYF
CDR3nt: TGTGCCAGCAGCCACACCCAGGGACCATCAACCCCCTACGAGCAGTACTTC

j_gene: TRBJ2-3
d_gene: .
abundance: .
v_gene: TRBV13
CDR3aa: CASSFGGSTDTQYF
CDR3nt: TGTGCCAGCAGCTTCGGGGGAAGCACAGATACGCAGTATTTT

j_gene: TRBJ1-1
d_gene: TRBD1
abundance: .
v_gene: TRBV7-6
CDR3aa: CASSLLRQGATNTEAFF
CDR3nt: TGTGCCAGCAGCTTACTGAGACAGGGGGCTACAAACACTGAAGCTTTCTTT